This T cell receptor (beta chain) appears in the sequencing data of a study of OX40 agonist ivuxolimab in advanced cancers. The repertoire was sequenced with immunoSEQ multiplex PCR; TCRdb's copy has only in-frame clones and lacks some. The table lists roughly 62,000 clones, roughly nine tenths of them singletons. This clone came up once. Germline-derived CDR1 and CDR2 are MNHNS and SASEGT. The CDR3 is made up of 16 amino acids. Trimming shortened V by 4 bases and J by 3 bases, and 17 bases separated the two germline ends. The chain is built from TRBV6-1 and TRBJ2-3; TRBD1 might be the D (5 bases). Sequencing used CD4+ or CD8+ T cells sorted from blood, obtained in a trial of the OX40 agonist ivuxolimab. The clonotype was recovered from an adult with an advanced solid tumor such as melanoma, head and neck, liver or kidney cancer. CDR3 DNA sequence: TGTGCCAGCAGTGCCAACCCTAGTGCAGGGACAGATACGCAGTATTTT. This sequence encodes CASSANPSAGTDTQYF.